Included here is one T cell receptor (beta chain) sequence, with context. Stated time point: newly diagnosed GD, antithyroid drugs for less than 3 months. Extracted PBMC RNA gave rise to the TCR library. V dropped 4 bases and J dropped 3 bases, with 16 bases sitting between them. CDR3 size: 16 residues. Per the germline V gene, CDR1 is SGHRS and CDR2 is YFSETQ. This sample is drawn from a study of regulatory T cells in long-lasting Graves disease. Both iRepertoire HTBI primers and Arm-PCR of CDR3 regions were used to build the TCR beta libraries. From the multiplex PCR reads, TCRdb called clonotypes with MiXCR, one entry per CDR3 protein. In the table there are some 220,000 distinct CDR3 sequences, approximately 18% of which are singletons. The same data also contributed to another study, on T cells in Graves' hyperthyroidism and ophthalmopathy.

The rearrangement links TRBV5-1 to TRBJ2-2; perhaps TRBD2 as D (6 bases). The TCR comes from a woman under 40 with Graves disease. The sequenced sample was peripheral blood mononuclear cells (PBMCs), obtained at new diagnosis, from a patient treated with antithyroid drugs. The CDR3 DNA is TGCGCCAGCAGCCGAATCGCAGGGACTGACACCGGGGAGCTGTTTTTT. Encoded protein: CASSRIAGTDTGELFF.